These 6 T cell receptor beta chains came from one sample sequenced in a study of blood T cell repertoires in COVID-19 (dated by TCRdb to the early 2020s). The library was obtained by the immunoSEQ multiplex PCR assay. TCRdb holds this immuneACCESS table with in-frame rearrangements only. Some clones are missing; in checked studies, unresolved V genes explain under half, and the rest has no known cause. The sample contains just over 250,000 clones, around 80% of them found a single time. The top ten hold 4.1% of the sample. Sequenced material: PBMCs or T cells enriched from blood (not recorded which). Receptors were obtained from a man aged 25-45 years with acute COVID-19.

The table lists this clone with a count of one. The chain recombines TRBV7-2 with TRBJ2-2; D is unresolved. This CDR3 is 14 amino acids long. The ends were cut back, 5 bases at V and 3 bases at J, with 10 bases in the middle. Germline V gene sequence: CDR1 SGHTA, CDR2 FQGNSA. The DNA for the CDR3 is TGTGCCAGCAGCCCAACCACGGACACCGGGGAGCTGTTTTTT. It codes for CASSPTTDTGELFF.

J is TRBJ2-3 and V is TRBV27; 8 positions match TRBD2. The germline CDR1 and CDR2 sequences are MNHEY and SMNVEV (reference sequence). J was trimmed by 2 bases and V by 11 bases; bases with no gene match: 18. The CDR3 sequence is 17 residues long. CDR3 loop: CAAGPSGSWFPTDTQYF. CDR3 sequence (DNA): TGTGCCGCGGGGCCTAGCGGGTCCTGGTTTCCCACAGATACGCAGTATTTT.

The rearrangement joins TRBV7-8 to TRBJ2-1; TRBD2 matches at 8 bases. J was trimmed by 7 bases and V by 5 bases; bases with no gene match: 7. Looked up from germline, CDR1 is SGHVS and CDR2 is FQNEAQ. The CDR3 consists of 14 residues. This chain's CDR3 is CASSPPGTRNEQFF. The CDR3 DNA sequence: TGTGCCAGCAGCCCGCCCGGGACTAGAAATGAGCAGTTCTTC.

The V call is TRBV3-1 (or the pseudogene TRBV3-2), the J call TRBJ2-2; perhaps TRBD1 as D (6 bases). V was pared by 6 bases and J by 5 bases, with 13 bases between. CDR1 is LGHDT, CDR2 YNNKEL, per germline (reference sequence). The CDR3 spans 14 residues. DNA of the CDR3: TGTGCCAGCAGTACGACAGGTAGTACCGGGGAGCTGTTTTTT. It specifies CASSTTGSTGELFF.

The V gene is TRBV11-2, the J gene TRBJ1-1; D is possibly TRBD1 (6 bases). The CDR3 has 14 residues. Deletions cut 5 bases from V and 2 bases from J, with 12 bases between. Per the germline V gene, CDR1 is SGHAT and CDR2 is FQNNGV. The CDR3 region is CASSGQRGNTEAFF. The CDR3 DNA sequence: TGTGCCAGCAGCGGACAGCGGGGAAACACTGAAGCTTTCTTT.

The genes are TRBV9 and TRBJ1-4; D is unresolved. Trimming cost V 3 bases and J 3 bases, with 15 bases left between them. Germline V CDR1 and CDR2: SGDLS, YYNGEE. CDR3 length equals 16 residues. The CDR3 DNA is TGTGCCAGCAGCGGGCCGGCGGGAGAACCTAATGAAAAACTGTTTTTT. Its translation is CASSGPAGEPNEKLFF.